The 14 T cell receptor beta chains below were found in one sample sequenced in a study of blood T cells in healthy people across ages. It was with a sample-barcoded 5' primer and a J-beta primer mix that a second PCR of roughly 7 to 12 cycles was run. Using its own MiXCR run on the 5' RACE reads, TCRdb lists one record per CDR3 protein. The repertoire holds about 1.8 million distinct CDR3 sequences, with about 50% as singletons. The sequencing sample was made of blood. Receptor source: a woman in her 40s in good health.

The CDR3 spells CASSPQGATSTDTQYF. The CDR3 nucleotides are TGTGCCAGCAGCCCACAGGGGGCCACTTCCACAGATACGCAGTATTTT. The genes are TRBV7-9 and TRBJ2-3, with 9 positions matching TRBD1. J gave up 2 bases and V 5 bases, and 8 bases lay outside the gene matches. CDR1 SEHNR and CDR2 FQNEAQ come from the germline V gene (reference sequence). The CDR3 is 16 residues long.

The chain links TRBV24-1 to TRBJ1-2; TRBD1 matches 9 bases. The junction had 6 bases not matched to a gene; V was cut back by 4 bases and J by 7 bases. CDR3 length: 14 amino acids. Germline assignment: CDR1 KGHDR and CDR2 SFDVKD. The CDR3 bases are TGTGCCACCAGTGACCAGAGACAGGGGGTTGGCTACACCTTC. It encodes CATSDQRQGVGYTF.

This clonotype was seen a few times. The chain uses TRBV25-1 and TRBJ1-2; D ambiguous. V lost 4 bases to trimming and J lost 4 bases, with 10 bases between them. Germline V gene lookup returns CDR1 MGHDK and CDR2 SYGVNS. This CDR3 contains 13 residues. The CDR3 here is CASSVFGGYGYTF. The DNA of the CDR3 is TGTGCCAGCAGTGTGTTTGGCGGCTATGGCTACACCTTC.

V gene TRBV20-1 combines with J gene TRBJ1-5; TRBD1 matches 7 bases. Germline loops: CDR1 DFQATT, CDR2 SNEGSKA (reference sequence). J lost 3 bases, V lost 4 bases, and 9 bases had no gene match. This CDR3 is built from 15 residues. The CDR3: CSAKTGTVSNQPQHF. Written as DNA, the CDR3 is TGCAGTGCTAAGACCGGGACAGTATCCAATCAGCCCCAGCATTTT.

This clonotype was detected only once. The V and J genes are TRBV7-8 and TRBJ1-2; 7 nucleotides match TRBD1. Germline V CDR1 and CDR2: SGHVS, FQNEAQ. Trimming cost V 1 base and J 3 bases; bases outside gene matches: 5. CDR3 length: 15 amino acids. The CDR3, as DNA: TGTGCCAGCAGCTTAGAAGCCGGGACAGACTATGGCTACACCTTC. Translating gives CASSLEAGTDYGYTF.

This clonotype was observed a single time. This sequence may be a read error, since a much larger clone differs from it by one base. The chain carries TRBV7-2 and TRBJ2-1, with D hard to call. Trimming pared 2 bases from V and 4 bases from J, leaving 6 bases between. The V gene's germline CDR1 is SGHTA and CDR2 FQGNSA. The CDR3 runs to 13 residues. Written as DNA, the CDR3 is TGTGCCAGCAGCTTAAGGCGGTACAATGAGCAGTTCTTC. It is translated as CASSLRRYNEQFF.

This clonotype was seen more than once but under ten times. CDR3 nucleotides: TGCGCCAGCAGCTTGCCTGGTTTCTCCTACAATGAGCAGTTCTTC. Protein sequence: CASSLPGFSYNEQFF. The V and J genes are TRBV5-1 and TRBJ2-1; D unresolved. Germline CDR1 SGHRS, CDR2 YFSETQ. V lost 1 base, J lost 0 bases, and 8 bases lay in between. CDR3 length: 15 amino acids.

This CDR3 is CASTTEIWQETQYF. CDR3 sequence (DNA): TGCGCCAGCACCACGGAGATATGGCAAGAGACCCAGTACTTC. The chain employs TRBV5-1 and TRBJ2-5; D uncertain. This CDR3 contains 14 residues. In germline, CDR1 is SGHRS, CDR2 YFSETQ. V was trimmed by 6 bases and J by 2 bases, leaving 14 bases between them. Using reference TRBV5-1 and TRBJ2-5 for the parts outside the CDR3, the full variable domain is KAGVTQTPRYLIKTRGQQVTLSCSPISGHRSVSWYQQTPGQGLQFLFEYFSETQRNKGNFPGRFSGRQFSNSRSEMNVSTLELGDSALYLCASTTEIWQETQYFGPGTRLLVL.

The chain carries TRBV7-2 and TRBJ2-1; the match to TRBD2 covers 11 bases. Losses at the gene ends were 0 bases for V and 12 bases for J; bases not matched to a gene: 10. The CDR3 is 16 residues long. CDR1 is SGHTA, CDR2 FQGNSA, per germline. The CDR3 nucleotides are TGTGCCAGCAGCTTAGCTCTAGCGGGGGGTGCGGGTGGGCAGTTCTTC. Its protein product is CASSLALAGGAGGQFF.

The chain is built from TRBV2 and TRBJ2-1, with D maybe TRBD2 (5 bases). The CDR3 runs 14 residues. Looked up from germline, CDR1 is SNHLY and CDR2 is FYNNEI. Trimming took 7 bases from V and 9 from J, leaving 19 bases between them. CDR3 residues: CASIKAQNRGEQFF. The CDR3 region has the DNA TGTGCCAGCATTAAGGCACAGAATCGGGGTGAGCAGTTCTTC.

The J gene is TRBJ2-7, the V gene TRBV20-1; TRBD2 aligns across 7 bases. V was clipped by 5 bases and J by 3 bases; unmatched bases: 4. This CDR3 comprises 12 residues. The V gene's germline CDR1 is DFQATT and CDR2 SNEGSKA (reference sequence). The DNA for the CDR3 is TGCAGTGCTCACCGGACTAGCTACGAGCAGTACTTC. It yields the protein CSAHRTSYEQYF.

This clonotype appeared a few times. This sequence joins TRBV5-5 and TRBJ2-5, with 11 bases matching TRBD1. V was pared by 5 bases and J by 3 bases, with 6 bases of the junction left unmatched. Per germline, CDR1 SGHKS and CDR2 YYEKEE (reference sequence). The CDR3 runs to 15 residues. This CDR3 is CASRYRDRGKETQYF. CDR3 bases: TGTGCCAGCAGGTACCGGGACAGGGGGAAAGAGACCCAGTACTTC.

The rearrangement uses TRBV27 and TRBJ1-2; a weak D match, TRBD1 (5 bases). Germline CDR1 and CDR2: MNHEY and SMNVEV (reference sequence). V shed 3 bases and J shed 9 bases, with 11 bases lying between them. The CDR3 loop spans 12 amino acids. CDR3 sequence (DNA): TGTGCCAGCAGTTTTCGGGGGGAGAGCTACACCTTC. This codes for CASSFRGESYTF.

This sequence joins TRBV5-1 and TRBJ1-5; D is unresolved. Germline V gives CDR1 SGHRS, CDR2 YFSETQ. The V and J ends lost 1 base and 6 bases respectively, with 14 bases between them. CDR3 length: 15 amino acids. Here the CDR3 DNA reads TGCGCCAGCAGCTTGTCAGGAAAACCGGGTCAGCCCCAGCATTTT. Protein product: CASSLSGKPGQPQHF.